This TCR beta chain was captured in a study of blood T cell repertoires in COVID-19. As for the study in general: Spain, Italy and the United States supplied samples that represented acute and convalescent COVID-19.

The CDR3 loop spans 15 amino acids. With V trimmed by 5 bases and J by 7 bases, 8 bases remained unmatched. This clone was detected once. Clones were read by immunoSEQ multiplex PCR, and TCRdb kept only the in-frame ones, dropping some. Counted here are roughly 300,000 clones, around 85% occurring once; the ten biggest clones make up 2% to 3%. Cohorts were assigned according to the clinical history that participants reported. Recovery among Cohort 3 donors was established by two negative PCRs, clearance, or symptom resolution. This TCR derives from a woman in her forties or fifties who had recovered from COVID-19. The V and J genes are TRBV23-1 and TRBJ1-6, with TRBD1 matching over 7 bases. TRBV23-1 carries the ORF label, with uncertain function. The specimen sequenced was PBMCs or T cells enriched from blood (not recorded which). In DNA, the CDR3 is TGCGCCAGCAGTTGTGGGGGACAGCTAAATTCACCCCTCCACTTT. Protein product: CASSCGGQLNSPLHF.